This T cell receptor beta chain was found in a study of tumor-infiltrating lymphocytes in primary liver carcinoma. Study observations and caveats: When set against blood, tumors had a significantly higher top-250-clone fraction (p = 0.039).

TCR beta cDNA was made from roughly 450 ng total RNA with a constant-region primer. Slightly modified ARM-PCR served as the procedure for the TCR beta libraries. These libraries came from three rounds of nested multiplex PCR. TRBV1-TRBV30 forward primers paired with a C-beta reverse primer were used in the first two PCR rounds, which ran approximately 10 cycles each. TCRdb passed the multiplex PCR reads through MiXCR, listing each CDR3 protein once. The table has about 330,000 distinct CDR3 sequences, about 65% seen once. Trimming at V came to 4 bases and at J to 4 bases, leaving 4 bases not matched to a gene. The CDR3 has 15 amino acids. They got blood RNA out of unsorted whole blood and also pulled out germline DNA. Patients had chronic HBV infection and were treatment-naive. Only a few counts were recorded for this clonotype. Antigen unknown.

The V gene is TRBV12-3 or TRBV12-4, the J gene TRBJ2-1; 10 nucleotides agree with TRBD2. The TCR was taken from a man aged 35 to 55 with primary liver carcinoma and hepatitis B virus infection. Sequencing was done on a sample of peripheral blood. CDR3 DNA sequence: TGTGCCAGCAGTTCGGGACTAGCGCCTTACAATGAGCAGTTCTTC. Residues: CASSSGLAPYNEQFF.